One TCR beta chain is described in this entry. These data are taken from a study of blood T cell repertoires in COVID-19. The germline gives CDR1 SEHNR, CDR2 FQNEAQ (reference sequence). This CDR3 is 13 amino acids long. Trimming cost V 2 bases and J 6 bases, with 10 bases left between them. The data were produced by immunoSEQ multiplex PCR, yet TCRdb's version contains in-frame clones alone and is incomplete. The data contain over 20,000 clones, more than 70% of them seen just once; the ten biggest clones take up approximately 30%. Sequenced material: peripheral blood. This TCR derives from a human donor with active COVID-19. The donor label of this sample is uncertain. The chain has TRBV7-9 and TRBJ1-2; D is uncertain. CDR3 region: CASSLMGGDGYTF. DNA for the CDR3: TGTGCCAGCAGCTTAATGGGCGGGGATGGCTACACCTTC. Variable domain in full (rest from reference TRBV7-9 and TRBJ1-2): DTGVSQNPRHKITKRGQNVTFRCDPISEHNRLYWYRQTLGQGPEFLTYFQNEAQLEKSRLLSDRFSAERPKGSFSTLEIQRTEQGDSAMYLCASSLMGGDGYTFGSGTRLTVV.